This T cell receptor (beta chain) was documented in a study of control samples from healthy donors and cancer patients. Germline values: CDR1 SGDLS, CDR2 YYNGEE. V gave up 3 bases and J gave up 11 bases; unmatched junction bases: 4. The CDR3 extends over 12 amino acids. TCRdb keeps only in-frame clones here, not all; method: immunoSEQ multiplex PCR. This table has 120,000 to 150,000 clones, 88% appearing once. The V call is TRBV9, the J call TRBJ1-1, with 10 bases matching TRBD1. The sample taken for sequencing was blood. The source of this sequence is a woman in her thirties in good health. The CDR3 here is CASSDGQGEAFF. The CDR3 nucleotides are TGTGCCAGCAGCGACGGACAGGGGGAGGCTTTCTTT.